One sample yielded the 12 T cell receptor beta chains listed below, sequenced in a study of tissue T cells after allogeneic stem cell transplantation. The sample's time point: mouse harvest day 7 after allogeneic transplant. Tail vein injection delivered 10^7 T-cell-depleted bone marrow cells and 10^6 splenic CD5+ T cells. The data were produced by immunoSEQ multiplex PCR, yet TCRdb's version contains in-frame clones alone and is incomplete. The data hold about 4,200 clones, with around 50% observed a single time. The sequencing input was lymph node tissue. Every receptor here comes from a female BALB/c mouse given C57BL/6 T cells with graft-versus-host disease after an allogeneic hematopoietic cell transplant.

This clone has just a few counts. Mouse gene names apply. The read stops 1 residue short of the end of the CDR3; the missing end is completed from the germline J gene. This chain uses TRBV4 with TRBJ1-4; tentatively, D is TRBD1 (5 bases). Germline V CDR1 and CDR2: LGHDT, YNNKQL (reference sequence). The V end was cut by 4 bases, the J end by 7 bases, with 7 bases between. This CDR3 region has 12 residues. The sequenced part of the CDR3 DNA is TGTGCCAGCAGCTTCAGGGCCGAAAGATTATTT. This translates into CASSFRAERLF. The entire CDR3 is CASSFRAERLFF.

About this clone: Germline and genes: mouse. The sequenced part of the CDR3 DNA is TGTGGTGCTAGGGAGGCAGGGGGCGAAAGATTATTT. This codes for CGAREAGGERLF. The entire CDR3 protein is CGAREAGGERLFF. The chain combines TRBV20 with TRBJ1-4; TRBD1 agrees at 7 bases. The CDR3 is cut off 1 residue early in the read; its end comes from the germline J gene. Unmatched junction bases numbered 2, after V lost 0 bases and J lost 7 bases. Germline lookup yields CDR1 GFQATS and CDR2 STVNSAI. CDR3 length: 13 residues.

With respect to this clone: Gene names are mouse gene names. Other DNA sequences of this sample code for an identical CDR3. The CDR3 sequence: CASSPGQGTEVFF. The sequenced part of the CDR3 DNA is TGTGCCAGCAGTCCCGGACAGGGGACAGAAGTCTTC. The V and J genes are TRBV26 and TRBJ1-1, with 9 positions matching TRBD1. Read sequence stops 1 residue before the CDR3 end, and the germline J gene provides the missing end. The CDR3 totals 13 residues. Germline CDR1 reads KGHPV; CDR2 reads FQNQEV (reference sequence). V dropped 4 bases and J dropped 5; count of bases not matched to a gene: 2.

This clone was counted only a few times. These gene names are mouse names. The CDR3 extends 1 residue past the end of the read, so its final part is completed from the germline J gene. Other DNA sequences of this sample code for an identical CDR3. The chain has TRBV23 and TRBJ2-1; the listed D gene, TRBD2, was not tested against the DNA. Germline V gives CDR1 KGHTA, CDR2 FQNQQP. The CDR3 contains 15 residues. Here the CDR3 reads CSSSQRDWGVAEQFF. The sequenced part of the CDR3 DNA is TGCTCCAGCAGTCAAAGGGACTGGGGGGTTGCTGAGCAGTTC.

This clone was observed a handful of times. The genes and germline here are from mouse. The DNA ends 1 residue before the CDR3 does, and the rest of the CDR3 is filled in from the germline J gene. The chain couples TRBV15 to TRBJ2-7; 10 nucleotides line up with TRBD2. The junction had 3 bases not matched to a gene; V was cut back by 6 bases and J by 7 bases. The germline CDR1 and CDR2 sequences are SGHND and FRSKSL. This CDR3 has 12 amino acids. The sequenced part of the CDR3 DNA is TGTGCCAGCAGGCGACTGGGGGGCGAACAGTAC. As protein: CASRRLGGEQY. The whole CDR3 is CASRRLGGEQYF.

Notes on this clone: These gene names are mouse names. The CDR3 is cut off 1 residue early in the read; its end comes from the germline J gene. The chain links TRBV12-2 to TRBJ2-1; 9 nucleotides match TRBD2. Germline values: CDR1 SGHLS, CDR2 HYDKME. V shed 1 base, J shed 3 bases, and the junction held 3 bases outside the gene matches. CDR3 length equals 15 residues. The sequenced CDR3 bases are TGTGCCAGCTCTCTGGCTGGGGGGGTCTATGCTGAGCAGTTC. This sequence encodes CASSLAGGVYAEQF. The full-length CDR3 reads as CASSLAGGVYAEQFF.

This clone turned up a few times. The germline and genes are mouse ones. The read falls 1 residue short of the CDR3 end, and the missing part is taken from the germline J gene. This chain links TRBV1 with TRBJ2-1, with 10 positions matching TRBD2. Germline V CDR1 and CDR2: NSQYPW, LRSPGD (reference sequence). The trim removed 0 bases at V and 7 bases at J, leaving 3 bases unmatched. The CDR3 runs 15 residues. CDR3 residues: CTCSADWGGRAEQFF. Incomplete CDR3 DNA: TGCACCTGCAGTGCAGACTGGGGGGGCCGGGCTGAGCAGTTC. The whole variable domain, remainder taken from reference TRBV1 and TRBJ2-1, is VTLLEQNPRWRLVPRGQAVNLRCILKNSQYPWMSWYQQDLQKQLQWLFTLRSPGDKEVKSLPGADYLATRVTDTELRLQVANMSQGRTLYCTCSADWGGRAEQFFGPGTRLTVL.

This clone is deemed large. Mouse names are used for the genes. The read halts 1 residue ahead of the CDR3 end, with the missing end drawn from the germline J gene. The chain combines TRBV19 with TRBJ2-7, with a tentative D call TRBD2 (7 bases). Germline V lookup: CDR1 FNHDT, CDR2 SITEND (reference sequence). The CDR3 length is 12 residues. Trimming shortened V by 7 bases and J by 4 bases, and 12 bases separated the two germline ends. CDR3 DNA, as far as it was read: TGTGCCAGCCTGGGGGCTCTATATGAACAGTAC. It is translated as CASLGALYEQY. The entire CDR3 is CASLGALYEQYF.

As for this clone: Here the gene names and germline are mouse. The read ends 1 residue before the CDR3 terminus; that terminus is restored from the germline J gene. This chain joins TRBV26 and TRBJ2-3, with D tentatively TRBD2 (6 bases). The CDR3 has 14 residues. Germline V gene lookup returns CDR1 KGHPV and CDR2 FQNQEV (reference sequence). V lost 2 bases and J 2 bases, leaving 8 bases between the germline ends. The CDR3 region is CASSLGGYAETLYF. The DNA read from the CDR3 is TGTGCCAGCAGTCTGGGGGGGTATGCAGAAACGCTGTAT.

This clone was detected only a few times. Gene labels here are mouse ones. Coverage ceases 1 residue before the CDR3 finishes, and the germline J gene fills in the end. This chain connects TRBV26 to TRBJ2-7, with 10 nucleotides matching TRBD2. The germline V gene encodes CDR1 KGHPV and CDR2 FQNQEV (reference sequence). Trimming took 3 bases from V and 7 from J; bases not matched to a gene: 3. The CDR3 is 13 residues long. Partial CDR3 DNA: TGTGCCAGCAGTCTCCTGGGGGGGCGGGAACAGTAC. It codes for CASSLLGGREQY. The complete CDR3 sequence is CASSLLGGREQYF.

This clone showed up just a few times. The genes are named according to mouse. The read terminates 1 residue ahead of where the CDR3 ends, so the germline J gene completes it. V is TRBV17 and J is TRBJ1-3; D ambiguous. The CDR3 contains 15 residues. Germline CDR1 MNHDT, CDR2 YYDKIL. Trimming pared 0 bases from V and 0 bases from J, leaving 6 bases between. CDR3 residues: CASSRETNSGNTLYF. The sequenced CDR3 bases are TGTGCTAGCAGTAGAGAGACAAATTCTGGAAATACGCTCTAT. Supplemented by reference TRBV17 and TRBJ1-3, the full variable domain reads DTTVKQNPRYKLARVGKPVNLICSQTMNHDTMYWYQKKPNQAPKLLLFYYDKILNREADTFEKFQSSRPNNSFCSLYIGSAGLEYSAMYLCASSRETNSGNTLYFGEGSRLIVV.

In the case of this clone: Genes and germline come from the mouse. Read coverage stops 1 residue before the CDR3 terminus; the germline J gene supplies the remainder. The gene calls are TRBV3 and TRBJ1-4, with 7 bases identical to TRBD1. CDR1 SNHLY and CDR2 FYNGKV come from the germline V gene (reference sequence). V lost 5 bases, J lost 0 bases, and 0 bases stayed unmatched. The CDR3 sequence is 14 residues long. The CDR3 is CASSDRVSNERLFF. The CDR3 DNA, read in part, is TGTGCCAGCAGCGACAGGGTTTCCAACGAAAGATTATTT.